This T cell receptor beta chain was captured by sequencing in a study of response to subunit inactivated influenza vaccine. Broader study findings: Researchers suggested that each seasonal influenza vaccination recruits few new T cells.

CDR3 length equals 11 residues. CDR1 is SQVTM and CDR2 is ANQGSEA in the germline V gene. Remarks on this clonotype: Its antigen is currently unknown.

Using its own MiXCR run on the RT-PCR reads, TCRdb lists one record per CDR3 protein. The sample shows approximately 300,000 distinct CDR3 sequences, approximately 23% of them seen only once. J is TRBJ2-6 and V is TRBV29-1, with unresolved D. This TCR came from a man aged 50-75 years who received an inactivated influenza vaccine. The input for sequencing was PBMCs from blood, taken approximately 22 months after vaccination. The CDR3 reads CRASGANVLTF. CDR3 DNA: TGCCGCGCCTCTGGGGCCAACGTCCTGACTTTC.